Each of the 10 T cell receptor beta chains below was sequenced from the same sample in a study of cytomegalovirus exposure and HLA in healthy donors. PCR amplification relied on 60 Vbeta primers (plus 13 Jbeta primers). Assay: immunoSEQ multiplex PCR; the TCRdb copy retains only in-frame clones and omits some. The table has roughly 160,000 clones, about 82% seen once; the top ten hold around 7.7%. Input material: PBMCs. Source of these receptors: a woman under 40 in good health and CMV-seropositive.

The chain recombines TRBV11-2 with TRBJ1-3; D is possibly TRBD1 (6 bases). V gave up 1 base and J gave up 4 bases, with 11 bases separating them. CDR1 is SGHAT and CDR2 is FQNNGV in the germline V gene. The CDR3 has 15 residues. CDR3: CASSLVPGDGNTIYF. The CDR3 DNA sequence: TGTGCCAGCAGCTTAGTACCAGGGGACGGAAACACCATATATTTT.

The V gene is TRBV7-6, the J gene TRBJ1-1, with a possible D match to TRBD1 (5 bases). The CDR3 contains 13 residues. V shed 6 bases and J shed 1 base, with 9 bases lying between them. Germline V lookup: CDR1 SGHVS, CDR2 FNYEAQ. CDR3 loop: CASSYGQNTEAFF. DNA for the CDR3: TGTGCCAGCAGTTATGGACAGAACACTGAAGCTTTCTTT.

This chain links TRBV9 with TRBJ2-7, with D unclear. The CDR3 is made up of 15 amino acids. Germline loops: CDR1 SGDLS, CDR2 YYNGEE. Trimming stripped 4 bases from V and 0 bases from J, with 14 bases between. The CDR3, as DNA: TGTGCCAGCAGCACTGACGCAGCGAGCTCCTACGAGCAGTACTTC. It encodes CASSTDAASSYEQYF.

The CDR3 DNA reads TGTGCCAGCAGCCGAGGGGACGGGGGGACTAGAGAGGAGACCCAGTACTTC. Protein product: CASSRGDGGTREETQYF. The rearrangement joins TRBV7-8 to TRBJ2-5; 8 nucleotides match TRBD2. The CDR3 contains 17 residues. CDR1 is SGHVS, CDR2 FQNEAQ, per germline. Trimming at V came to 5 bases and at J to 5 bases, leaving 16 bases not matched to a gene.

The gene calls are TRBV5-1 and TRBJ2-5, with D perhaps matching TRBD1 (5 bases). This CDR3 comprises 16 residues. V lost 7 bases, J lost 2 bases, and 21 bases lay in between. Germline CDR1 reads SGHRS; CDR2 reads YFSETQ. The CDR3 protein is CASRLTGFLNQETQYF. The CDR3 DNA is TGCGCCAGCCGATTAACAGGATTCCTGAATCAAGAGACCCAGTACTTC.

The chain has TRBV6-1 and TRBJ2-7; D is possibly TRBD1 (5 bases). Looked up from germline, CDR1 is MNHNS and CDR2 is SASEGT. V was clipped by 4 bases and J by 3 bases, with 16 bases between them. CDR3 length equals 15 residues. CDR3 sequence: CASSAARAGSYEQYF. CDR3 nucleotides: TGTGCCAGCAGTGCGGCCAGGGCCGGAAGCTACGAGCAGTACTTC.

The gene calls are TRBV7-8 and TRBJ2-5; 7 bases line up with TRBD2. The germline V gene encodes CDR1 SGHVS and CDR2 FQNEAQ. Trimming cost V 2 bases and J 1 base; bases outside gene matches: 1. CDR3 length: 14 amino acids. CDR3 sequence (DNA): TGTGCCAGCAGCTTAAGGACTAGCCAAGAGACCCAGTACTTC. Its translation: CASSLRTSQETQYF. The full variable domain, in which reference TRBV7-8 and TRBJ2-5 provide the parts outside the CDR3, is GAGVSQSPRYKVAKRGQDVALRCDPISGHVSLFWYQQALGQGPEFLTYFQNEAQLDKSGLPSDRFFAERPEGSVSTLKIQRTQQEDSAVYLCASSLRTSQETQYFGPGTRLLVL.

The chain's CDR3 is CASRKDRGSTGELFF. In DNA form, the CDR3 reads TGTGCCAGTAGAAAGGACAGGGGAAGCACCGGGGAGCTGTTTTTT. The chain recombines TRBV19 with TRBJ2-2; 9 bases align to TRBD1. CDR3 length equals 15 residues. The V gene end was trimmed by 6 bases and the J gene end by 4 bases; junction bases not matched to a gene: 6. CDR1 is LNHDA and CDR2 is SQIVND in the germline V gene (reference sequence).

The chain joins TRBV4-3 to TRBJ1-4; D is ambiguous. The CDR3 spans 16 residues. Germline V gene lookup returns CDR1 LGHNA and CDR2 YSLEER. Trimming removed 4 bases from V and 0 bases from J, with 12 bases in between. As DNA, the CDR3 is TGCGCCAGCAGCCGAGTAGCGGAGACAACTAATGAAAAACTGTTTTTT. The encoded protein is CASSRVAETTNEKLFF.

The V and J genes are TRBV19 and TRBJ2-7; 7 bases match TRBD1. The V and J ends lost 4 bases and 5 bases, in that order; junction bases with no gene match: 8. The CDR3 runs to 14 residues. The V gene's germline CDR1 is LNHDA and CDR2 SQIVND (reference sequence). The CDR3 loop reads CASSRNRGQDEQYF. CDR3 sequence (DNA): TGTGCCAGTAGTAGGAACAGGGGTCAAGACGAGCAGTACTTC.